These 18 T cell receptor beta chains share one sample of origin, sequenced in a study of response to subunit inactivated influenza vaccine. TCRdb reanalysed the RT-PCR reads using MiXCR and keeps one entry per CDR3 protein. The table includes 600,000 to 700,000 distinct CDR3 sequences, 14% detected once. This sample comprised PBMCs from blood, obtained approximately 15 days before vaccination. Receptors were obtained from a middle-aged man who received an inactivated influenza vaccine.

The chain combines TRBV15 with TRBJ2-5, with D unclear. Per the germline V gene, CDR1 is LNHNV and CDR2 is YYDKDF (reference sequence). V was shortened by 0 bases and J by 2 bases, with 10 bases between the two germline ends. This CDR3 has 15 amino acids. The DNA of the CDR3 is TGTGCCACCAGCAGAGAGCAGCAAATTCAAGAGACCCAGTACTTC. Translating it yields CATSREQQIQETQYF.

A few counts support this clonotype. The chain employs TRBV7-2 and TRBJ1-1; TRBD1 matches 7 bases. The trim removed 3 bases at V and 6 bases at J, leaving 7 bases unmatched. Germline values: CDR1 SGHTA, CDR2 FQGNSA. This CDR3 contains 14 residues. The CDR3 reads CASSFHRQGPEAFF. CDR3 bases: TGTGCCAGCAGCTTCCATAGACAGGGCCCTGAAGCTTTCTTT.

In DNA form, the CDR3 reads TGTGCCAGCAGCCGGGGGGGGAGAGGATATGGCTACACCTTC. Translation gives CASSRGGRGYGYTF. J is TRBJ1-2 and V is TRBV27; D might be TRBD1 (5 bases). Germline V CDR1 and CDR2: MNHEY, SMNVEV (reference sequence). CDR3 length equals 14 residues. The germline V and J ends were trimmed by 6 bases and 5 bases, with 16 bases remaining between them.

This clonotype was observed at least ten times. This chain connects TRBV12-3 or TRBV12-4 to TRBJ2-1; TRBD1 is a possible D gene (6 bases). V lost 6 bases, J lost 4 bases, and 13 bases lay in between. The CDR3 spans 14 residues. DNA of the CDR3: TGTGCCAGCAGAGAAGGGACACCTTACAATGAGCAGTTCTTC. Its translation: CASREGTPYNEQFF.

This chain uses TRBV7-9 with TRBJ2-2; D may be TRBD1 or TRBD2 (5 bases each). Germline CDR1 and CDR2: SEHNR and FQNEAQ (reference sequence). The CDR3 sequence is 15 residues long. V lost 5 bases, J lost 2 bases, and 12 bases lay in between. The CDR3 loop is CASSRGELNTGELFF. CDR3 coding DNA: TGTGCCAGCAGCAGGGGAGAATTAAACACCGGGGAGCTGTTTTTT.

This clonotype was seen a few times. The J gene is TRBJ2-6, the V gene TRBV19; D could derive from TRBD1 or TRBD2 (5 bases each). The germline gives CDR1 LNHDA, CDR2 SQIVND (reference sequence). Trimming took 3 bases from V and 0 from J, leaving 9 bases between them. CDR3 length: 16 amino acids. The CDR3 here is CASSMGRLSGANVLTF. In nucleotides, the CDR3 is TGTGCCAGTAGTATGGGACGGCTCTCTGGGGCCAACGTCCTGACTTTC.

This clonotype has ten or more counts. This chain links TRBV15 with TRBJ1-6; D possibly corresponds to TRBD1 (6 bases). Germline V lookup: CDR1 LNHNV, CDR2 YYDKDF (reference sequence). V lost 6 bases, J lost 7 bases, and 16 bases lay in between. This CDR3 region has 15 residues. This CDR3 is CATRNNQGRNSPLHF. CDR3 DNA sequence: TGTGCCACCAGGAATAACCAGGGGAGAAATTCACCCCTCCACTTT.

The genes are TRBV10-3 and TRBJ2-7, with 9 nucleotides matching TRBD2. The CDR3 is 12 amino acids. Germline CDR1 ENHRY, CDR2 SYGVKD. This CDR3 reads CAISESLAGIFV. Here the CDR3 DNA reads TGTGCCATCAGTGAGAGTCTAGCGGGAATATTTGTC.

The V call is TRBV18, the J call TRBJ2-1, with D unclear. CDR1 and CDR2 (germline): KGHSH, LQKENI. The V and J ends lost 2 bases and 8 bases respectively, with 16 bases between them. The CDR3 is 15 amino acids. CDR3 in DNA: TGTGCCAGCTCACCATCTGATGCAGGAAGCCATGAGCAGTTCTTC. Protein sequence: CASSPSDAGSHEQFF. The whole variable domain, filled in from reference TRBV18 and TRBJ2-1, reads NAGVMQNPRHLVRRRGQEARLRCSPMKGHSHVYWYRQLPEEGLKFMVYLQKENIIDESGMPKERFSAEFPKEGPSILRIQQVVRGDSAAYFCASSPSDAGSHEQFFGPGTRLTVL.

The CDR3, as DNA: TGTGCCAGCAGCTCGGGGCTCTTGCGAGATACGCAGTATTTT. This translates into CASSSGLLRDTQYF. The genes are TRBV7-2 and TRBJ2-3; tentatively, D is TRBD1 or TRBD2 (5 bases each). The germline V gene has CDR1 SGHTA and CDR2 FQGNSA. The V end lost 4 bases, the J end lost 5 bases, and 13 bases lay between the germline ends. This CDR3 is 14 amino acids long.

In its sample, this clonotype was seen a few times. The gene calls are TRBV29-1 and TRBJ2-3, with 7 bases identical to TRBD1. The germline V gene has CDR1 SQVTM and CDR2 ANQGSEA. The CDR3 spans 15 residues. With 5 bases clipped from V and 2 bases from J, the junction kept 10 bases outside the gene matches. CDR3 in amino acids: CSVSSTGQHTDTQYF. The CDR3 DNA reads TGCAGCGTTTCAAGTACGGGACAGCACACAGATACGCAGTATTTT.

This clonotype has a handful of counts. This chain joins TRBV6-2 or TRBV6-3 and TRBJ2-1, with D tentatively TRBD2 (7 bases). Germline-derived CDR1 and CDR2 are MNHEY and SVGEGT. V dropped 4 bases and J dropped 8 bases, with 24 bases sitting between them. The CDR3 is 17 residues long. Written as DNA, the CDR3 is TGTGCCAGCAGTTCAGGGGTAGTGGCGGGAGCCCGGGATGAGCAGTTCTTC. It is translated as CASSSGVVAGARDEQFF.

This chain joins TRBV5-5 and TRBJ2-1; TRBD1 matches 7 bases. This CDR3 has 14 amino acids. Germline V gene data show CDR1 as SGHKS and CDR2 as YYEKEE (reference sequence). The ends lost 4 bases at V and 8 bases at J; junction bases unmatched: 9. Here the CDR3 reads CASSLWDRGYEQFF. The CDR3 region has the DNA TGTGCCAGCAGCCTATGGGACAGAGGGTATGAGCAGTTCTTC.

The V gene is TRBV7-2, the J gene TRBJ2-3; D remains ambiguous. CDR3 length: 15 amino acids. The V gene lost 5 bases and the J gene lost 0 bases, with 12 bases spanning the gap. Germline V lookup: CDR1 SGHTA, CDR2 FQGNSA. Here the CDR3 reads CASSESLTSTDTQYF. CDR3 sequence (DNA): TGTGCCAGCAGCGAGAGTCTGACGAGCACAGATACGCAGTATTTT.

The chain has TRBV11-2 and TRBJ2-3; 7 bases map to TRBD1. The CDR3 is 16 residues long. With 1 base clipped from V and 2 bases from J, the junction kept 6 bases outside the gene matches. The germline V gene has CDR1 SGHAT and CDR2 FQNNGV. CDR3 coding DNA: TGTGCCAGCAGCTTAGCCGCAGGGGGTATCACAGATACGCAGTATTTT. Amino acid sequence: CASSLAAGGITDTQYF.

V is TRBV7-9 and J is TRBJ2-1; 15 bases agree with TRBD2. V lost 3 bases and J lost 10; bases outside the gene matches: 7. This CDR3 is built from 16 residues. Germline CDR1 is SEHNR and CDR2 is FQNEAQ (reference sequence). The CDR3 DNA is TGTGCCAGCAGCTTTTTTGGACTAGCGGGAGGGCCGGAGCAGTTCTTC. Amino acid sequence: CASSFFGLAGGPEQFF.

A few counts support this clonotype. The chain employs TRBV5-1 and TRBJ2-2; 7 bases map to TRBD1. Germline V lookup: CDR1 SGHRS, CDR2 YFSETQ. The V segment lost 4 bases and the J segment 6 bases; nucleotides outside the gene matches: 6. This CDR3 comprises 14 residues. As DNA, the CDR3 is TGCGCCAGCAGCGTACAGGGGACGGCCGGGGAGCTGTTTTTT. The encoded protein is CASSVQGTAGELFF. Full variable domain (outside the CDR3, taken from reference TRBV5-1 and TRBJ2-2): KAGVTQTPRYLIKTRGQQVTLSCSPISGHRSVSWYQQTPGQGLQFLFEYFSETQRNKGNFPGRFSGRQFSNSRSEMNVSTLELGDSALYLCASSVQGTAGELFFGEGSRLTVL.

The chain joins TRBV6-2 or TRBV6-3 to TRBJ2-5, with no clear D. V shed 6 bases and J shed 3 bases, with 5 bases lying between them. Germline V gene lookup returns CDR1 MNHEY and CDR2 SVGEGT. This CDR3 contains 11 residues. Written as DNA, the CDR3 is TGTGCCAGCAGCCATAAAGAGACCCAGTACTTC. It encodes CASSHKETQYF.